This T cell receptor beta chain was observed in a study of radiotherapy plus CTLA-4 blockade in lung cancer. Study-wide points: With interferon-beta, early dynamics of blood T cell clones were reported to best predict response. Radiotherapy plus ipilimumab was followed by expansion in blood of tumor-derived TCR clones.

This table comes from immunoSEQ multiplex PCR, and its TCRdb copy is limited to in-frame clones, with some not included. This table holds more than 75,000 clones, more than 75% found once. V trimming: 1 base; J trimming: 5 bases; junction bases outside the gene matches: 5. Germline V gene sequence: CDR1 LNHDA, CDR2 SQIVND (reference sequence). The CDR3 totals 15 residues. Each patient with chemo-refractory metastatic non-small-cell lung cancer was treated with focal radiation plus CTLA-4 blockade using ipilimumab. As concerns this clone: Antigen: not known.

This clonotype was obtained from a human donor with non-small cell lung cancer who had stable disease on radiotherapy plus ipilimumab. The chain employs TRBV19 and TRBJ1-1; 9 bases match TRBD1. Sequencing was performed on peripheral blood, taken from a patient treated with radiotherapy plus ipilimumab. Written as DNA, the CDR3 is TGTGCCAGTAGTATAGGTGACAGGGGGTATACTGAAGCTTTCTTT. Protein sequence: CASSIGDRGYTEAFF.